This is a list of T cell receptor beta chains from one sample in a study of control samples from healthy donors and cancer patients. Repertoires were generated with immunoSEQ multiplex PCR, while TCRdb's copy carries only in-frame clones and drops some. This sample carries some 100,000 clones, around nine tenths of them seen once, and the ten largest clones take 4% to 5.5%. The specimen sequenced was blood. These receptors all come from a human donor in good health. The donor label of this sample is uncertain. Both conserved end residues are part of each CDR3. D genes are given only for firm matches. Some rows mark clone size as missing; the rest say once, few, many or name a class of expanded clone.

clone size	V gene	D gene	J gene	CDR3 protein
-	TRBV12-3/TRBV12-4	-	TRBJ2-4	CASSPDNIQYF
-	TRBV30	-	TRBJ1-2	CAWSQRGGGMSGYTF
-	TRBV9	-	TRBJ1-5	CASSVGSGNQPQHF
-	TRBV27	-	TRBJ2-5	CASSLGVNVGQETQYF
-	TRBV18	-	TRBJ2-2	CASSPLGLPYTGELFF
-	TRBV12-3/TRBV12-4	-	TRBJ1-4	CASRLSREKLFF
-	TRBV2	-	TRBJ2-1	CASSPIYNEQFF
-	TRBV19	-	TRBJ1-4	CASSPNQGLEKLFF
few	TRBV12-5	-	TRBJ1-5	CASGLVGQMNQPQHF
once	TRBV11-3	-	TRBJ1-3	CASSPSRGYSGNTIYF
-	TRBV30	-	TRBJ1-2	CASWVEAYGYTF
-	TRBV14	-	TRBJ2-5	CASSQANPGLGRQETQYF
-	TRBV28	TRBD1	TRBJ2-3	CASRTGFFSTDTQYF
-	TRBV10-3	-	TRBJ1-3	CAIGKQGVSGNTIYF
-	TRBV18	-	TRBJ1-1	CASSLDPSWGGGAFF
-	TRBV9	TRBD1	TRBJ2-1	CASSASGQGYNEQFF
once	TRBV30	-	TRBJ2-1	CAWSVWGEQFF
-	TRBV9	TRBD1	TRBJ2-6	CASSHLGTGPLGANVLTF
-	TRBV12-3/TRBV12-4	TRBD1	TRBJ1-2	CASRTGGYGYTF
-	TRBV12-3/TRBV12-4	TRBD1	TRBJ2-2	CASSGTAHGELFF
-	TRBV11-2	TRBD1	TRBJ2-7	CASSLMGQGFDEQYF
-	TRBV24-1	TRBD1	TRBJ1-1	CATSDRDTGTGEAFF
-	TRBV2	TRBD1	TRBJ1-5	CASSGPGTANQPQHF
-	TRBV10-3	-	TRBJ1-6	CAISERGDGPNSPLHF
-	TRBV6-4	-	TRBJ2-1	CATRREETRGNEQFF
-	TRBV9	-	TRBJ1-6	CASSVVGVSPLHF
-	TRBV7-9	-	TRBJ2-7	CASSLASVGPYEQYF
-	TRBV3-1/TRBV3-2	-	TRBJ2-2	CASSQEDSLGTGELFF
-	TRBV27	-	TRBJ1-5	CASSPGGGWGGSNQPQHF
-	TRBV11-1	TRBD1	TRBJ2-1	CASRGTGLYNEQFF
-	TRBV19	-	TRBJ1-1	CASSIGGGTEAFF
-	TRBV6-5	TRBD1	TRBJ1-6	CASSYGTGGHLHF
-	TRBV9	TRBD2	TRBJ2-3	CASSVDGEGTDTQYF